The subject of this entry is one TCR beta chain. Its antigen remains unidentified. A clone one base away is much larger, so this may be a read error. Primed by a sample-barcoded 5' primer and a J-beta primer mix, a second PCR proceeded for roughly 6 to 12 cycles. TCRdb reprocessed the 5' RACE reads via MiXCR and lists one record per CDR3 protein. The sample lists 1.5 million to 2 million distinct CDR3 sequences, 30% to 40% occurring once. The CDR3 spans 16 residues. Germline V gene lookup returns CDR1 SEHNR and CDR2 FQNEAQ (reference sequence). The entry originates in a study of blood T cells in healthy people across ages. Overall study context: T cells yielded about one barcoded beta molecule per two cells through template switching. General study points: In long-lived donors, naive CD4+ cell counts and diversity exceeded those of aged donors. As age increased, TCR beta diversity per million T cells fell in a roughly linear fashion.

Every sample yielded at least 7 million isolated PBMCs. The sample comprised blood. The sequence was collected from a young woman in good health. The chain joins TRBV7-9 to TRBJ2-4; 11 bases align to TRBD2. The DNA end is a closer match to TRBJ2-7, so the J assignment may be wrong. The CDR3 protein is CAGSSGSGRDFYEQYF. The CDR3 nucleotides are TGTGCCGGCAGCTCCGGTAGCGGGAGGGATTTCTACGAGCAGTACTTC.